These T cell receptor beta chains were read from a single sample in a study of Ad26.COV2.S vaccination and SARS-CoV-2 variants. Using immunoSEQ multiplex PCR, the repertoire was profiled, and TCRdb retains in-frame clones only, with some absent. The table shows 400,000 to 500,000 clones, with around nine tenths occurring only once. Sequenced here: peripheral blood, sampled in a trial of Ad26.COV2.S vaccine versus placebo. These receptors all stem from a person aged 18-65 years who received the Ad26.COV2.S COVID-19 vaccine or a placebo. Both conserved end residues are part of each CDR3. D genes are given only for firm matches. Size values are once, few and many counts, or a class for expanded clones, and some rows have none.

size | D | J | V | length | DNA | CDR3
- | - | TRBJ2-7 | TRBV7-2 | 14 | TGTGCCAGCAGACTAGGGGGAACAGCTTACGAGCAGTACTTC | CASRLGGTAYEQYF
- | TRBD2 | TRBJ2-3 | TRBV4-3 | 16 | TGCGCCAGCAGCCAAGAGGCGGGGGGACGCACAGATACGCAGTATTTT | CASSQEAGGRTDTQYF
- | - | TRBJ2-7 | TRBV9 | 12 | TGTGCCAGCAGCGGAGAGTCCTACGAGCAGTACTTC | CASSGESYEQYF
- | - | TRBJ2-2 | TRBV6-1 | 15 | TGTGCCAGCAGTGAGTACTATCCCGGCACCGGGGAGCTGTTTTTT | CASSEYYPGTGELFF
once | - | TRBJ1-1 | TRBV6-6 | 14 | TGTGCCAGCAGTTCTAACCCGGTGGGCACTGAAGCTTTCTTT | CASSSNPVGTEAFF
- | TRBD1 | TRBJ2-5 | TRBV27 | 13 | TGTGCCAGCAGGGGGACAGGGGGCCAGACCCAGTACTTC | CASRGTGGQTQYF
- | TRBD1 | TRBJ1-5 | TRBV19 | 18 | TGTGCCAGTAGTGGAGGGACAGGAGGGTCTTCTAGCAATCAGCCCCAGCATTTT | CASSGGTGGSSSNQPQHF
- | TRBD1 | TRBJ1-1 | TRBV12-3/TRBV12-4 | 13 | TGTGCCAGCAGTTTAACAGGGGACACTGAAGCTTTCTTT | CASSLTGDTEAFF
- | - | TRBJ1-2 | TRBV28 | 12 | TGTGCCAGCAGTTTATATGGGGAGCGCTACACCTTC | CASSLYGERYTF
- | TRBD2 | TRBJ2-3 | TRBV27 | 14 | TGTGCCAGCACCCGGGACTATGGCGGGGATACGCAGTATTTT | CASTRDYGGDTQYF
- | - | TRBJ2-7 | TRBV27 | 14 | TGTGCCTCCTCGTGGGGGGTTTCTTCCTACGAGCAGTACTTC | CASSWGVSSYEQYF
few | - | TRBJ1-1 | TRBV5-4 | 13 | TGTGCCAGCAGCTTGGAAGCCGGTAACGAAGCTTTCTTT | CASSLEAGNEAFF
- | - | TRBJ1-6 | TRBV11-2 | 17 | TGTGCCAGCAGCTTATGGCGGGGCTTTTCCTATAATTCACCCCTCCACTTT | CASSLWRGFSYNSPLHF
once | TRBD2 | TRBJ2-3 | TRBV11-2 | 17 | TGTGCCAGCAGCTTAGACCTAGGACTAGCGGTCACAGATACGCAGTATTTT | CASSLDLGLAVTDTQYF
- | TRBD2 | TRBJ2-1 | TRBV5-1 | 15 | TGCGCCAGCAGCACCGGGACTAGCGGGGCGGTTGAGCAGTTCTTC | CASSTGTSGAVEQFF
- | TRBD2 | TRBJ2-3 | TRBV12-3/TRBV12-4 | 11 | TGTGCCAGCGCTAGCGGTTATACGCAGTATTTT | CASASGYTQYF
- | TRBD1 | TRBJ2-1 | TRBV27 | 16 | TGTGCCAGCAGACCACCTCGGACAGGGGGCTACAATGAGCAGTTCTTC | CASRPPRTGGYNEQFF
few | - | TRBJ1-6 | TRBV30 | 14 | TGTGCCTGGAGCGGGGCCGTTGGTGTATCACCCCTCCACTTT | CAWSGAVGVSPLHF
- | - | TRBJ2-2 | TRBV30 | 14 | TGTGCCTGTTTCACAGGGTCCAACACCGGGGAGCTGTTTTTT | CACFTGSNTGELFF
- | TRBD1 | TRBJ1-5 | TRBV11-2 | 16 | TGTGCCAGCAGCGGAGGGACAGGGTCTGGCAATCAGCCCCAGCATTTT | CASSGGTGSGNQPQHF
- | TRBD1 | TRBJ1-2 | TRBV5-1 | 17 | TGCGCCAGCAGCTTGCGACAGGGGGCTTCCACTAACTATGGCTACACCTTC | CASSLRQGASTNYGYTF
- | TRBD1 | TRBJ1-2 | TRBV7-9 | 13 | TGTGCCAGCACCACAGGGGGCGCTTATGGCTACACCTTC | CASTTGGAYGYTF
- | TRBD1 | TRBJ1-4 | TRBV19 | 15 | TGTGCCAGTAGTACGGACAGGGGAACTAATGAAAAACTGTTTTTT | CASSTDRGTNEKLFF
- | - | TRBJ2-3 | TRBV6-4 | 14 | TGTGCCAGCAGTGACTCGAGAGGGGCAGATACGCAGTATTTT | CASSDSRGADTQYF
- | - | TRBJ2-6 | TRBV2 | 13 | TGTGCCAGCAGGTCGTCTGGGGCCAACGTCCTGACTTTC | CASRSSGANVLTF
- | - | TRBJ1-6 | TRBV19 | 15 | TGTGCCAGTAGCACAGGACAAAGCCTGGCGTCACCCCTCCACTTT | CASSTGQSLASPLHF
- | TRBD1 | TRBJ2-7 | TRBV2 | 14 | TGTGCCAGCAATTTAGACAGGGAGTCCTCCGAGCAGTACTTC | CASNLDRESSEQYF
- | TRBD1 | TRBJ2-7 | TRBV6-5 | 14 | TGTGCCAGTAGTCCCGGGACAGGGAACTACGAGCAGTACTTC | CASSPGTGNYEQYF
- | - | TRBJ2-7 | TRBV1 | 14 | TGCACCAGCAGCCACTCGGGACACCGCTACGAGCAGTACTTC | CTSSHSGHRYEQYF
- | - | TRBJ2-3 | TRBV5-5 | 15 | TGTGCCAGCAGCCTGGGATTTACCTATGAGGATACGCAGTATTTT | CASSLGFTYEDTQYF
once | - | TRBJ1-4 | TRBV7-6 | 16 | TGTGCCAGCAGCAGTAACAGCCCTGCAACTAATGAAAAACTGTTTTTT | CASSSNSPATNEKLFF
- | - | TRBJ2-3 | TRBV9 | 11 | TGTGCCAGCAGTCGGGCAGATACGCAGTATTTT | CASSRADTQYF
- | TRBD1 | TRBJ2-7 | TRBV2 | 15 | TGTGCCAGCTCATTAAGGGGAGACAGGGGCTACGAGCAGTACTTC | CASSLRGDRGYEQYF
- | TRBD2 | TRBJ2-5 | TRBV13 | 17 | TGTGCCAGCAGTCCACAATCTAGCGGGGGGGCCCAAGAGACCCAGTACTTC | CASSPQSSGGAQETQYF
once | TRBD2 | TRBJ2-1 | TRBV7-9 | 16 | TGTGCCAGCAGCTTGGCCGGGACTAGCGTACACAATGAGCAGTTCTTC | CASSLAGTSVHNEQFF
- | TRBD1 | TRBJ2-1 | TRBV29-1 | 16 | TGCAGCGTTGAAGGTTTCGGACAGGGGCCCTACAATGAGCAGTTCTTC | CSVEGFGQGPYNEQFF
- | TRBD1 | TRBJ1-2 | TRBV6-5 | 14 | TGTGCCAGCAGGACGGATCTGACAGGGGCTGGCTACACCTTC | CASRTDLTGAGYTF
- | - | TRBJ2-2 | TRBV10-3 | 14 | TGTGCCATCAGTGAGTCAAGGGGTACCGGGGAGCTGTTTTTT | CAISESRGTGELFF
many | TRBD1 | TRBJ1-4 | TRBV4-1 | 16 | TGCGCCAGCAGCCAAGAACCGGGACAGGGGGCAGAAAAACTGTTTTTT | CASSQEPGQGAEKLFF
few | TRBD2 | TRBJ2-3 | TRBV11-2 | 16 | TGTGCCAGCAGTATGACTAGCGGGGGGGCCCCAGATACGCAGTATTTT | CASSMTSGGAPDTQYF
- | - | TRBJ2-7 | TRBV7-9 | 12 | TGTGCCAGCAGCCTAGGGGTAAACGAGCAGTACTTC | CASSLGVNEQYF
- | - | TRBJ2-5 | TRBV4-1 | 14 | TGCGCCAGCAGCCAAGATGGCTCTCTGAAGACCCAGTACTTC | CASSQDGSLKTQYF
- | TRBD2 | TRBJ2-1 | TRBV19 | 15 | TGTGCCAGTAACCGCGGGGGGGCCCCTTACAATGAGCAGTTCTTC | CASNRGGAPYNEQFF
few | - | TRBJ2-7 | TRBV5-8 | 11 | TGTGCCAGCAGCTACGACAGCTCTCAGTACTTC | CASSYDSSQYF
- | TRBD1 | TRBJ1-2 | TRBV5-1 | 16 | TGCGCCAGCAGCTTACCCGCAGGGGGCGCGGACTATGGCTACACCTTC | CASSLPAGGADYGYTF
few | TRBD2 | TRBJ2-1 | TRBV19 | 15 | TGTGCCAGTAGTATTTCCGGGGGGAGTAGCAATGAGCAGTTCTTC | CASSISGGSSNEQFF
- | - | TRBJ2-1 | TRBV9 | 14 | TGTGCCAGCAGCTCCCGTGGGGCGGGGAATGAGCAGTTCTTC | CASSSRGAGNEQFF
- | - | TRBJ2-3 | TRBV7-8 | 16 | TGTGCCAGCAGCTTAGTACAGGGCAGCGAGACAGATACGCAGTATTTT | CASSLVQGSETDTQYF
- | - | TRBJ2-1 | TRBV18 | 15 | TGTGCCAGCTCACCCCAGGGGGGCTCCTACAATGAGCAGTTCTTC | CASSPQGGSYNEQFF
- | - | TRBJ1-5 | TRBV20-1 | 15 | TGCAGTGCTAGTCCGAGGGGCCCGATGAATCAGCCCCAGCATTTT | CSASPRGPMNQPQHF
- | - | TRBJ1-4 | TRBV5-4 | 16 | TGTGCCAGCAGCTCGTTCTCAGGGGCGGCTAATGAAAAACTGTTTTTT | CASSSFSGAANEKLFF
- | - | TRBJ1-5 | TRBV6-6 | 16 | TGTGCCAGCAGTTTCGGACCCCCGACGAGCAATCAGCCCCAGCATTTT | CASSFGPPTSNQPQHF
once | - | TRBJ1-3 | TRBV4-3 | 19 | TGCGCCAGCAGCCAAGATAATCTTTTGGTGGCGGGGCCTGGAAACACCATATATTTT | CASSQDNLLVAGPGNTIYF
- | - | TRBJ1-1 | TRBV3-1/TRBV3-2 | 13 | TGTGCCAGCAGCGCCCACAGGGTATCTGAAGCTTTCTTT | CASSAHRVSEAFF
- | - | TRBJ1-2 | TRBV19 | 14 | TGTGCCAGTAGTATGGGCAGGACTAACTATGGCTACACCTTC | CASSMGRTNYGYTF
- | - | TRBJ2-2 | TRBV7-9 | 16 | TGTGCCAGCAGCTTAGGTGCAGGATCGAACACCGGGGAGCTGTTTTTT | CASSLGAGSNTGELFF
- | - | TRBJ2-1 | TRBV7-8 | 15 | TGTGCCAGCAGCTTAGCGCCGGGCACGTACAATGAGCAGTTCTTC | CASSLAPGTYNEQFF
- | TRBD2 | TRBJ2-5 | TRBV3-1/TRBV3-2 | 17 | TGTGCCAGCAGCCCTGTGGGACTAGCGGGAACAAAAGAGACCCAGTACTTC | CASSPVGLAGTKETQYF
- | TRBD1 | TRBJ2-7 | TRBV28 | 13 | TGTGCCAGCAGTCTGACAGGGTTACACGAGCAGTACTTC | CASSLTGLHEQYF
- | - | TRBJ2-7 | TRBV6-5 | 14 | TGTGCCACCAACCAGCGGGACAATCGCTACGAGCAGTACTTC | CATNQRDNRYEQYF